The present TCR beta chain was sequenced within a study of CD8 T cells in Susac syndrome. RNA totalling about 0.5 to 1 ug underwent reverse transcription with random hexamers. MiXCR was run by TCRdb on the immunoSEQ multiplex PCR reads, yielding one entry per CDR3 protein. The table includes 110,000 to 150,000 distinct CDR3 sequences, more than 90% detected once. Germline CDR1 reads ENHRY; CDR2 reads SYGVKD. Unmatched junction bases numbered 9, after V lost 9 bases and J lost 9 bases. The CDR3 length is 15 residues. In Susac syndrome patients, recently defined diagnostic criteria for definite or probable disease were met. TEMRA cells were enriched by FACS, while CD8+ and CD4+ T cells were obtained through a negative isolation that was performed magnetically.

Sequenced: CD4+ T cells from PBMCs. The chain links TRBV10-3 to TRBJ2-1; 15 positions match TRBD2. The TCR comes from a human donor with Susac syndrome. The CDR3 DNA is TGTGCCATAGCCGGGACTAGCGGGAGGTATGGTGAGCAGTTCTTC. Protein: CAIAGTSGRYGEQFF.